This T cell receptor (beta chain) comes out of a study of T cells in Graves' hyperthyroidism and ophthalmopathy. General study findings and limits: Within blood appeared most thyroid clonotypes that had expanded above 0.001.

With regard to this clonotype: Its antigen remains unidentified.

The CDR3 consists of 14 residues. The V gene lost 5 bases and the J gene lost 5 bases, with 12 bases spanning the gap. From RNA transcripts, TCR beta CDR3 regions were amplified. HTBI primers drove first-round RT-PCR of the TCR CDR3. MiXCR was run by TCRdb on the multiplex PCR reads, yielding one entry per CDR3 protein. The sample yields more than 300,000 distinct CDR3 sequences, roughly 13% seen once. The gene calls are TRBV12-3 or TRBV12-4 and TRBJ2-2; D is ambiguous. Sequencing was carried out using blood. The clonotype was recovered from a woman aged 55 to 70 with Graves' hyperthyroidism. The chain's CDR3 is CASSAPRGTGELFF. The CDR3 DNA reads TGTGCCAGCAGTGCCCCCCGAGGAACCGGGGAGCTGTTTTTT.